This T cell receptor beta chain is from a study of human T cells and chemical hapten exposure. About the study: TCR yields differed between samples (mainly from small differences in pooled library volume).

The germline CDR1 and CDR2 sequences are MNHEY and SVGAGI. V shed 1 base and J shed 5 bases, with 18 bases lying between them. The CDR3 is made up of 18 amino acids. This clonotype was seen at least ten times. Time point of the sample: patch test 2, 6 weeks after DPC sensitization. Treatment described: therapeutic diphenylcyclopropenone sensitization with weekly scalp DPC. Venepuncture was done earlier than the placement of each patch test. Extraction yielded total RNA from whole blood (unfractionated). TCRdb re-called the RACE reads through MiXCR, storing one row per CDR3 protein. Of roughly 84,000 distinct CDR3 sequences in the sample, around 9.3% were seen once.

This specimen was whole blood, taken in connection with sensitization to the hapten diphenylcyclopropenone (DPC). This clonotype was obtained from a woman between 50 and 59 years old with alopecia areata. Some clones in this sample may be carry-over from other donors' samples. The chain carries TRBV6-5 and TRBJ2-6; D is unclear. This chain's CDR3 is CASSYFPPHAMRANVLTF. CDR3 sequence (DNA): TGTGCCAGCAGTTACTTCCCCCCTCATGCGATGAGGGCCAACGTCCTGACTTTC.